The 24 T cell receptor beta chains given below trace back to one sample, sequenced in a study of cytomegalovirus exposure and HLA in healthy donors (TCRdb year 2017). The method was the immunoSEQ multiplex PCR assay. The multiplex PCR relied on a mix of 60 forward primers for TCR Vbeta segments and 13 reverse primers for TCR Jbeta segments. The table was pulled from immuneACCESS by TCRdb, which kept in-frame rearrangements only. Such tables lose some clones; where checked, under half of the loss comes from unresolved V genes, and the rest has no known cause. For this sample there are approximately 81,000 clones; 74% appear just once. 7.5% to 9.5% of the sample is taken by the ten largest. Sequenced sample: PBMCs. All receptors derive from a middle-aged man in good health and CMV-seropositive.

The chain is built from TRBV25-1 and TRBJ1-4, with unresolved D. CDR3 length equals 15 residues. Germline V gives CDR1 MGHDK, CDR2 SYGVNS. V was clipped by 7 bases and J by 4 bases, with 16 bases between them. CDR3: CASKYSGRNNEKLFF. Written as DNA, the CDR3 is TGTGCCAGCAAGTATTCCGGCAGGAATAATGAAAAACTGTTTTTT.

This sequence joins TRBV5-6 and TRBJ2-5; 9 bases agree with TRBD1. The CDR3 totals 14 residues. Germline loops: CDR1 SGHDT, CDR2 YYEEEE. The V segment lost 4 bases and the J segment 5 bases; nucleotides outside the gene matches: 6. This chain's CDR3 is CASSRRDREETQYF. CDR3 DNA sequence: TGTGCCAGCAGCCGCCGGGACAGGGAGGAGACCCAGTACTTC.

The CDR3 coding sequence is TGTGCCAGCAGCTCAGCTAGCGGTCCCACAGATACGCAGTATTTT. Amino acid sequence: CASSSASGPTDTQYF. The V gene is TRBV7-9, the J gene TRBJ2-3; the match to TRBD2 covers 7 bases. CDR3 length: 15 residues. The V and J ends lost 4 bases and 2 bases, in that order; junction bases with no gene match: 6. Germline assignment: CDR1 SEHNR and CDR2 FQNEAQ (reference sequence).

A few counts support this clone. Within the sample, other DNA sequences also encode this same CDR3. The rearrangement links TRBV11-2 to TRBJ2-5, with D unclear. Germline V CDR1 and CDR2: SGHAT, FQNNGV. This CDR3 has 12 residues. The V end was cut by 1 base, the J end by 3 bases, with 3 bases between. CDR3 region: CASSLVEETQYF. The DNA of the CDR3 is TGTGCCAGCAGCTTAGTAGAAGAGACCCAGTACTTC.

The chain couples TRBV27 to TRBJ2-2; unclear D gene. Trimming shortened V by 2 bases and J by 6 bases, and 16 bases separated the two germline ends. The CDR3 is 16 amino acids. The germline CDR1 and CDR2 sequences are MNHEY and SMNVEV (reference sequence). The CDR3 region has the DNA TGTGCCAGCAGTTTAATAATCAGGTCCGGCCCCGGGGAGCTGTTTTTT. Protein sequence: CASSLIIRSGPGELFF.

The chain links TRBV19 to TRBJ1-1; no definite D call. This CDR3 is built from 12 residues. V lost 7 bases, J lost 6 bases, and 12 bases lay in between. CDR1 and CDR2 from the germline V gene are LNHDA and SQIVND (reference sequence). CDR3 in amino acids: CASKSRDSEAFF. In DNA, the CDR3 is TGTGCCAGTAAGTCACGGGATTCTGAAGCTTTCTTT.

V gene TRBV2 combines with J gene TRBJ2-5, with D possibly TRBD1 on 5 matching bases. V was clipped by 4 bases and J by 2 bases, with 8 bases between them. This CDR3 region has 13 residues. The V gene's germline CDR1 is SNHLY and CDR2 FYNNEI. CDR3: CASSGQQQETQYF. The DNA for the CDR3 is TGTGCCAGCAGTGGACAGCAACAAGAGACCCAGTACTTC.

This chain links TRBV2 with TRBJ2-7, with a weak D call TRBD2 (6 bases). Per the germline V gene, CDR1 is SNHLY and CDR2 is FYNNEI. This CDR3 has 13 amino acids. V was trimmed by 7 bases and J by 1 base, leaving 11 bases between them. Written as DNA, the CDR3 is TGTGCCAGCAAATCCAGCGGGTCCTACGAGCAGTACTTC. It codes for CASKSSGSYEQYF.

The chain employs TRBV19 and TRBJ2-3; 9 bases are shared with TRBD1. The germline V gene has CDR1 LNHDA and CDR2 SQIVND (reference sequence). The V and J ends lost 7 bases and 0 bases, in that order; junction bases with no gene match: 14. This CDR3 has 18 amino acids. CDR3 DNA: TGTGCCAGTACTCCAGGGACAGGGACACTCGCTAGCACAGATACGCAGTATTTT. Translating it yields CASTPGTGTLASTDTQYF. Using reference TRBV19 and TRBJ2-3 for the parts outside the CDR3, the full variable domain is DGGITQSPKYLFRKEGQNVTLSCEQNLNHDAMYWYRQDPGQGLRLIYYSQIVNDFQKGDIAEGYSVSREKKESFPLTVTSAQKNPTAFYLCASTPGTGTLASTDTQYFGPGTRLTVL.

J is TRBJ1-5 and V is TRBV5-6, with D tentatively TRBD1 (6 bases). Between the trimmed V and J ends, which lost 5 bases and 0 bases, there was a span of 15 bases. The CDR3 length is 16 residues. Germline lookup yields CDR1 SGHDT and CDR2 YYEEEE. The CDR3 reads CASSGGGPTSNQPQHF. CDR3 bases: TGTGCCAGCAGTGGGGGGGGGCCGACTAGCAATCAGCCCCAGCATTTT.

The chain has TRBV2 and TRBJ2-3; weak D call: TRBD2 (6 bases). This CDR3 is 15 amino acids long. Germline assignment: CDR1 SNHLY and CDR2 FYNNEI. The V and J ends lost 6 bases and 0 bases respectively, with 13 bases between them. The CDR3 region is CASRTRGGSTDTQYF. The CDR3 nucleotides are TGTGCCAGCAGGACTAGAGGAGGCAGCACAGATACGCAGTATTTT.

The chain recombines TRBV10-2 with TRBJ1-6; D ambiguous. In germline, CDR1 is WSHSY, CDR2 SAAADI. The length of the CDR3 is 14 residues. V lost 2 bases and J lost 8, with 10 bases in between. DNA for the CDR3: TGCGCCAGCAGTGAGCACATCGGGGATTCACCCCTCCACTTT. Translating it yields CASSEHIGDSPLHF.

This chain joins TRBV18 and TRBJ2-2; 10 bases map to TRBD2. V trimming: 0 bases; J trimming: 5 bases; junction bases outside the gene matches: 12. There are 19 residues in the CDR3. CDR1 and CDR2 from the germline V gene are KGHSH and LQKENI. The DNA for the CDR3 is TGTGCCAGCTCACCACCGACAGGGTCGGCTAGCGGGAGTACCGGGGAGCTGTTTTTT. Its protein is CASSPPTGSASGSTGELFF.

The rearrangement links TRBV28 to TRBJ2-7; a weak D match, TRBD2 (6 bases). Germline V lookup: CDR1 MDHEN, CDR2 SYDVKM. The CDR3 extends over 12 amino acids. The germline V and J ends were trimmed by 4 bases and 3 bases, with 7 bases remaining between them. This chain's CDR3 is CASSSGLYEQYF. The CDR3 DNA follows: TGTGCCAGCAGTTCGGGACTCTACGAGCAGTACTTC. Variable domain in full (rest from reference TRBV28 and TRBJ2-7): DVKVTQSSRYLVKRTGEKVFLECVQDMDHENMFWYRQDPGLGLRLIYFSYDVKMKEKGDIPEGYSVSREKKERFSLILESASTNQTSMYLCASSSGLYEQYFGPGTRLTVT.

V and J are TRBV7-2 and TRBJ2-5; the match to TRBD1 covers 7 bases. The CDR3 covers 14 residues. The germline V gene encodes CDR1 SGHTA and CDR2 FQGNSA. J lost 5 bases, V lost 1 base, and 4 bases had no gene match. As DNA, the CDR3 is TGTGCCAGCAGCTTAGAGAGGGGGCTGGAGACCCAGTACTTC. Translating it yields CASSLERGLETQYF.

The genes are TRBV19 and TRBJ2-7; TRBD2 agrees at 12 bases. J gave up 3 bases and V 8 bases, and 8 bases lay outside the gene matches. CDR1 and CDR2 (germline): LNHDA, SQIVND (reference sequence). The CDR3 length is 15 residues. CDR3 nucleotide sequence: TGTGCCAGTGCGGGACTAGCGGGTGTTAACTACGAGCAGTACTTC. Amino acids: CASAGLAGVNYEQYF.

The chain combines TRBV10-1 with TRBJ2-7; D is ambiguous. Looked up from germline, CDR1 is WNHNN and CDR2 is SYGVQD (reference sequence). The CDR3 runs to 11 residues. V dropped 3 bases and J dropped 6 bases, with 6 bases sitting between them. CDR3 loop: CASSDGLEQYF. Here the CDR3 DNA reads TGCGCCAGCAGTGATGGGCTCGAGCAGTACTTC.

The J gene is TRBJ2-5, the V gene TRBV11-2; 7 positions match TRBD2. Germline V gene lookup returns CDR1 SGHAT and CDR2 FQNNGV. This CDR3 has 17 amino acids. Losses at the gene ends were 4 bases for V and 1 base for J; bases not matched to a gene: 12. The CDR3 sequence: CASSSARGAGVQETQYF. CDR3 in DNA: TGTGCCAGCAGCTCGGCCCGCGGGGCGGGGGTCCAAGAGACCCAGTACTTC.

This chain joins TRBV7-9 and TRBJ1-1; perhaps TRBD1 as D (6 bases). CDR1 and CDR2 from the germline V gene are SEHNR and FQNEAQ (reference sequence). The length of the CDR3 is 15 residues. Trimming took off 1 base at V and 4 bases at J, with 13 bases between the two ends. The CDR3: CASSLVPTGGTEAFF. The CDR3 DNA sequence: TGTGCCAGCAGCTTAGTCCCGACAGGCGGCACTGAAGCTTTCTTT. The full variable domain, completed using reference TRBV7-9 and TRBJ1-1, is DTGVSQNPRHKITKRGQNVTFRCDPISEHNRLYWYRQTLGQGPEFLTYFQNEAQLEKSRLLSDRFSAERPKGSFSTLEIQRTEQGDSAMYLCASSLVPTGGTEAFFGQGTRLTVV.

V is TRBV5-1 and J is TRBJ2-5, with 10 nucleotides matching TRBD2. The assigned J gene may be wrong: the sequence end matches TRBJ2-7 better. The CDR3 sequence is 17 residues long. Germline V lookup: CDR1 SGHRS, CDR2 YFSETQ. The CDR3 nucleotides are TGCGCCAGCAGCTTGATGTCGGGACTAGCGATTTCCTACGAGCAGTACTTC. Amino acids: CASSLMSGLAISYEQYF.

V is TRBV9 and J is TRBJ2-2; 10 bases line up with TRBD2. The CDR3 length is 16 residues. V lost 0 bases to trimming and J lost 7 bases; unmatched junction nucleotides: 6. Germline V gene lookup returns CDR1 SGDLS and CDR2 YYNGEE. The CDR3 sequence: CASSVDTSGDLGELFF. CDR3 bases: TGTGCCAGCAGCGTAGATACTAGCGGGGACCTCGGGGAGCTGTTTTTT.

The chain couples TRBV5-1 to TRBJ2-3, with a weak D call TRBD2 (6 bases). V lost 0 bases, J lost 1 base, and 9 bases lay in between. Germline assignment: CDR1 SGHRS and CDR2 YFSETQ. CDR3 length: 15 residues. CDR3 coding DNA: TGCGCCAGCAGCTTGGGACGCGGGGGCACAGATACGCAGTATTTT. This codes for CASSLGRGGTDTQYF.

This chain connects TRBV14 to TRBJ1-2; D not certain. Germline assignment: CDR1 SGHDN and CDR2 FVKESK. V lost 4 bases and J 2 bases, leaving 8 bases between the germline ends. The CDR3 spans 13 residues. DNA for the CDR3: TGTGCCAGCAGCCTAACAGAAAACTATGGCTACACCTTC. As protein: CASSLTENYGYTF.

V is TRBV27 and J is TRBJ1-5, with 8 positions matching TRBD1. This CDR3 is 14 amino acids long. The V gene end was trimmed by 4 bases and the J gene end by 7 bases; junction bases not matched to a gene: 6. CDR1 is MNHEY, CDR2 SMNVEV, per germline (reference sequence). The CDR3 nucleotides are TGTGCCAGCAGTTCACAGGGGGGGAAGCAGCCCCAGCATTTT. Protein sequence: CASSSQGGKQPQHF.